This entry lists 23 T cell receptor beta chains sequenced from one sample in a study of T cells in Graves' hyperthyroidism and ophthalmopathy. Amplification of TCR beta CDR3 regions used RNA as the template. In the first-round RT-PCR of the TCR CDR3, the HTBI primer set was used. TCRdb recomputed calls from the multiplex PCR reads with MiXCR, one row per CDR3 protein. The table lists some 580,000 distinct CDR3 sequences, roughly 15% of them singletons, with 3% to 4% in the top ten. The specimen was blood. The source of these receptors is a woman between 35 and 50 years old with Graves' ophthalmopathy.

This clonotype appeared a few times. The chain couples TRBV7-8 to TRBJ2-3; D is unclear. The V and J ends lost 5 bases and 0 bases respectively, with 12 bases between them. CDR3 length equals 15 residues. The germline V gene encodes CDR1 SGHVS and CDR2 FQNEAQ. The CDR3 nucleotides are TGTGCCAGCAGCCGAGCCCCGAGAAGCACAGATACGCAGTATTTT. Its translation is CASSRAPRSTDTQYF. Together with reference TRBV7-8 and TRBJ2-3, the CDR3 gives the full variable domain: GAGVSQSPRYKVAKRGQDVALRCDPISGHVSLFWYQQALGQGPEFLTYFQNEAQLDKSGLPSDRFFAERPEGSVSTLKIQRTQQEDSAVYLCASSRAPRSTDTQYFGPGTRLTVL.

This clonotype has at least ten counts. This rearrangement joins TRBV30 to TRBJ2-1; D might be TRBD2 (6 bases). Per germline, CDR1 GTSNPN and CDR2 SVGIG (reference sequence). Trimming took off 3 bases at V and 8 bases at J, with 11 bases between the two ends. The length of the CDR3 is 12 residues. CDR3 protein: CAWSRGYDEQFF. The CDR3 DNA sequence: TGTGCCTGGAGCCGGGGGTACGATGAGCAGTTCTTC. The complete variable domain, with remaining parts taken from reference TRBV30 and TRBJ2-1, reads SQTIHQWPATLVQPVGSPLSLECTVEGTSNPNLYWYRQAAGRGLQLLFYSVGIGQISSEVPQNLSASRPQDRQFILSSKKLLLSDSGFYLCAWSRGYDEQFFGPGTRLTVL.

This clonotype was found a few times. The chain uses TRBV10-3 and TRBJ2-2; 10 bases agree with TRBD1. The CDR3 contains 15 residues. V gave up 4 bases and J gave up 6 bases; unmatched junction bases: 5. Per germline, CDR1 ENHRY and CDR2 SYGVKD. The CDR3 bases are TGTGCCATCAGTGCCGGGACAGGGGAGGCCGGGGAGCTGTTTTTT. The encoded protein is CAISAGTGEAGELFF.

This clonotype was picked up many times. V gene TRBV11-2 combines with J gene TRBJ2-1, with D possibly called TRBD1 or TRBD2 (5 bases each). Trimming removed 7 bases from V and 4 bases from J, with 23 bases in between. CDR3 length: 17 amino acids. CDR1 is SGHAT, CDR2 FQNNGV, per germline. For the CDR3, the DNA is TGTGCCAGCAATCCTTTGAGGGGAAGGGCCCCATACAATGAGCAGTTCTTC. Amino acids: CASNPLRGRAPYNEQFF.

In this sample, this clonotype turned up many times. The V and J genes are TRBV18 and TRBJ2-7, with 7 bases that match TRBD1. The CDR3 length is 15 residues. Germline loops: CDR1 KGHSH, CDR2 LQKENI. Trimming removed 2 bases from V and 2 bases from J; junction bases left unmatched: 6. The CDR3, as DNA: TGTGCCAGCTCACCAGGGCAGGGGGAAGCCTACGAGCAGTACTTC. It specifies CASSPGQGEAYEQYF.

This clonotype showed up many times. This rearrangement joins TRBV7-2 to TRBJ2-4; no reliable D call. The CDR3 has 17 residues. The V gene lost 5 bases and the J gene lost 2 bases, with 19 bases spanning the gap. Per the germline V gene, CDR1 is SGHTA and CDR2 is FQGNSA. In nucleotides, the CDR3 is TGTGCCAGCAGCCCCGTTAGCACGACGGGTCCCAAAAACATTCAGTACTTC. As protein: CASSPVSTTGPKNIQYF.

This clonotype was seen just once. With a much larger clone just one base away, this may be a read error. The genes are TRBV25-1 and TRBJ1-1; a weak D match, TRBD1 (5 bases). Per germline, CDR1 MGHDK and CDR2 SYGVNS. This CDR3 comprises 15 residues. The V and J ends lost 5 bases and 1 base respectively, with 14 bases between them. CDR3 region: CASSKLRGGNTEAFF. CDR3 nucleotide sequence: TGTGCCAGCAGTAAATTGAGGGGAGGGAACACTGAAGCTTTCTTT.

There are many counts of this clonotype. J is TRBJ1-2 and V is TRBV2; D gene uncertain. The CDR3 totals 12 residues. Germline CDR1 SNHLY, CDR2 FYNNEI. V was cut by 7 bases and J by 0 bases, with 6 bases left in between. In DNA, the CDR3 is TGTGCCAGCACGGTAGCTAACTATGGCTACACCTTC. Its translation is CASTVANYGYTF.

By frequency in the sample, this clonotype is medium-sized. The CDR3 protein is CASSSRQYYEQYF. CDR3 coding DNA: TGTGCCAGCAGCTCTCGACAATACTACGAGCAGTACTTC. The chain uses TRBV6-2 or TRBV6-3 and TRBJ2-7; D unresolved. V was cut by 6 bases and J by 3 bases, with 12 bases left in between. Germline values: CDR1 MNHEY, CDR2 SVGEGT. This CDR3 is built from 13 residues.

This clonotype was seen more than once but under ten times. This sequence joins TRBV28 and TRBJ2-7; the D gene could be TRBD1 or TRBD2 (6 bases each). This CDR3 has 17 residues. Trimming shortened V by 4 bases and J by 4 bases, and 23 bases separated the two germline ends. The germline V gene encodes CDR1 MDHEN and CDR2 SYDVKM. The CDR3 nucleotides are TGTGCCAGCAGTTCCAAGGGGGGACTCGGGGGCTTATACGAGCAGTACTTC. Protein: CASSSKGGLGGLYEQYF.

This clonotype was seen at least ten times. This chain connects TRBV30 to TRBJ1-2, with 10 bases that match TRBD1. The CDR3 is 15 amino acids. V lost 3 bases and J lost 8; bases outside the gene matches: 12. CDR1 is GTSNPN, CDR2 SVGIG, per germline (reference sequence). The CDR3 loop reads CAWSRADRGLDGYTF. The CDR3 bases are TGTGCCTGGAGCCGGGCCGACAGGGGGCTTGACGGCTACACCTTC.

The chain uses TRBV29-1 and TRBJ2-1, with a tentative D call TRBD2 (7 bases). The CDR3 covers 14 residues. V lost 4 bases and J 10 bases, leaving 20 bases between the germline ends. Germline-derived CDR1 and CDR2 are SQVTM and ANQGSEA. CDR3 residues: CSVALGGADTEQFF. As DNA, the CDR3 is TGCAGCGTTGCTCTGGGGGGGGCAGATACGGAGCAGTTCTTC.

This chain uses TRBV2 with TRBJ2-1; 8 bases fit TRBD2. The germline V gene encodes CDR1 SNHLY and CDR2 FYNNEI. V dropped 5 bases and J dropped 9; count of bases not matched to a gene: 12. The CDR3 is made up of 15 amino acids. CDR3 amino acids: CASSYGPGGPGEQFF. The CDR3 DNA is TGTGCCAGCAGTTATGGTCCGGGGGGGCCGGGTGAGCAGTTCTTC.

This clonotype has a count of ten or more. The rearrangement uses TRBV6-1 and TRBJ2-7, with D possibly called TRBD1 or TRBD2 (5 bases each). Germline loops: CDR1 MNHNS, CDR2 SASEGT. The CDR3 contains 13 residues. V gave up 3 bases and J gave up 4 bases, with 10 bases separating them. The CDR3 sequence: CASSDGTDYEQYF. The CDR3 DNA is TGTGCCAGCAGTGACGGGACCGATTACGAGCAGTACTTC.

At least ten counts were recorded for this clonotype. The rearrangement links TRBV18 to TRBJ1-1; no clear D. The CDR3 consists of 13 residues. The germline V and J ends were trimmed by 3 bases and 3 bases, with 8 bases remaining between them. From germline, CDR1 is KGHSH and CDR2 LQKENI. The DNA of the CDR3 is TGTGCCAGCTCACCGATTGAGGACACTGAAGCTTTCTTT. Amino acid sequence: CASSPIEDTEAFF.

This clonotype was detected ten times or more. The V and J genes are TRBV11-3 and TRBJ2-1; 8 bases are shared with TRBD2. With V trimmed by 5 bases and J by 8 bases, 14 bases remained unmatched. The CDR3 totals 16 residues. Germline V lookup: CDR1 SGHNT, CDR2 YENEEA. CDR3 residues: CASSHPQASGLDEQFF. For the CDR3, the DNA is TGTGCCAGCAGCCACCCTCAGGCTAGCGGGCTTGATGAGCAGTTCTTC.

The V and J genes are TRBV9 and TRBJ1-5; weak D call: TRBD1 (6 bases). CDR3 size: 14 residues. With 3 bases removed from V and 6 bases from J, the gap between germline ends came to 13 bases. CDR1 is SGDLS and CDR2 is YYNGEE in the germline V gene. The CDR3 sequence is CASSAGGASQPQHF. CDR3 sequence (DNA): TGTGCCAGCAGCGCGGGGGGGGCATCTCAGCCCCAGCATTTT.

This clonotype has a count of ten or more. This chain links TRBV12-3 or TRBV12-4 with TRBJ2-3, with D tentatively TRBD2 (6 bases). Trimming removed 6 bases at V and 2 bases at J, with 12 bases between. This CDR3 spans 14 amino acids. The CDR3 is CASRMGLPTDTQYF. The CDR3, as DNA: TGTGCCAGCAGGATGGGACTGCCCACAGATACGCAGTATTTT.

The chain uses TRBV3-1 and TRBJ1-4; TRBD1 might be the D (6 bases). Per germline, CDR1 LGHDT and CDR2 YNNKEL (reference sequence). The CDR3 extends over 15 amino acids. Trimming took off 4 bases at V and 5 bases at J, with 14 bases between the two ends. In DNA, the CDR3 is TGTGCCAGCAGCCTCAGGGGCGCATACAATGAAAAACTGTTTTTT. It specifies CASSLRGAYNEKLFF.

This clonotype has at least ten counts. V is TRBV20-1 and J is TRBJ1-5; D remains ambiguous. V shed 6 bases and J shed 1 base, with 13 bases lying between them. CDR3 length equals 14 residues. CDR1 DFQATT and CDR2 SNEGSKA come from the germline V gene (reference sequence). CDR3 bases: TGCAGTGCCAGATGGGGATCGAGCAATCAGCCCCAGCATTTT. Its translation is CSARWGSSNQPQHF.

This clonotype was counted at least ten times. The chain joins TRBV12-3 or TRBV12-4 to TRBJ1-1, with D possibly TRBD1 on 6 matching bases. V lost 1 base and J 10 bases, leaving 7 bases between the germline ends. There are 11 residues in the CDR3. The CDR3 coding sequence is TGTGCCAGCAGTTTAGGAGGGGGAGCTTTCTTT. Translating gives CASSLGGGAFF.

The chain carries TRBV28 and TRBJ2-1; D gene uncertain. Germline assignment: CDR1 MDHEN and CDR2 SYDVKM. This CDR3 spans 17 amino acids. Between the trimmed V and J ends, which lost 5 bases and 2 bases, there was a span of 19 bases. CDR3 amino acids: CASSPQRRTKPYNEQFF. The CDR3 coding sequence is TGTGCCAGCAGTCCACAAAGACGGACGAAACCCTACAATGAGCAGTTCTTC.

Ten or more counts support this clonotype. The chain couples TRBV12-3 or TRBV12-4 to TRBJ2-5, with D possibly matching TRBD1 (5 bases). The V end was cut by 3 bases, the J end by 3 bases, with 11 bases between. This CDR3 has 14 residues. DNA of the CDR3: TGTGCCAGCAGTTTGGGGCAGTTCGAAGAGACCCAGTACTTC. Its translation: CASSLGQFEETQYF.